This entry concerns a single T cell receptor (beta chain). V lost 7 bases to trimming and J lost 2 bases; unmatched junction nucleotides: 11. Germline assignment: CDR1 SEHNR and CDR2 FQNEAQ (reference sequence). The CDR3 is made up of 17 amino acids. This entry comes from a study of regulatory T cells in long-lasting Graves disease. Indicated time point: persistent/refractory GD, antithyroid drugs over 5 years with positive TRAb. PBMC RNA served as the TCR library source. The TCR beta library used iRepertoire HTBI primers with Arm-PCR amplification of CDR3. MiXCR, applied by TCRdb to the multiplex PCR reads, yields one record per CDR3 protein. Of 350,000 to 500,000 distinct CDR3 sequences in the sample, about 21% were seen once.

The clonotype comes from a female donor with Graves disease. V is TRBV7-9 and J is TRBJ2-6; 7 bases line up with TRBD2. Material: peripheral blood mononuclear cells (PBMCs), obtained when the disease was refractory, from a patient treated with antithyroid drugs. CDR3 sequence: CASTSFGRAPGANVLTF. CDR3 nucleotides: TGTGCCAGCACCAGTTTTGGGAGGGCACCTGGGGCCAACGTCCTGACTTTC.